One sample yielded the 15 T cell receptor beta chains listed below, sequenced in a study of control samples from healthy donors and cancer patients. Clones were read by immunoSEQ multiplex PCR, and TCRdb kept only the in-frame ones, dropping some. The sample has around 140,000 clones, approximately 92% seen once; the top ten hold roughly 2.7%. The sequenced material came from blood. All receptors derive from a man between 35 and 55 years old in good health.

V usage is TRBV11-3 and J usage is TRBJ1-2; D uncertain. The germline V and J ends were trimmed by 3 bases and 8 bases, with 13 bases remaining between them. Germline V gene lookup returns CDR1 SGHNT and CDR2 YENEEA. The CDR3 has 13 amino acids. The CDR3 protein is CASSFWTKVGYTF. CDR3 nucleotides: TGTGCCAGCAGCTTTTGGACGAAAGTCGGCTACACCTTC.

J is TRBJ2-3 and V is TRBV15, with no clear D. The CDR3 has 13 amino acids. V shed 5 bases and J shed 2 bases, with 8 bases lying between them. The V gene's germline CDR1 is LNHNV and CDR2 YYDKDF (reference sequence). The CDR3 DNA reads as TGTGCCACCAGCTTCAGATACACAGATACGCAGTATTTT. Translation gives CATSFRYTDTQYF.

The V gene is TRBV5-1, the J gene TRBJ1-2; maybe TRBD1 (5 bases). CDR1 is SGHRS, CDR2 YFSETQ, per germline. V dropped 4 bases and J dropped 3 bases, with 13 bases sitting between them. The CDR3 loop spans 14 amino acids. The DNA of the CDR3 is TGCGCCAGCAGCCCGAGTGGAGGGGACTATGGCTACACCTTC. It yields the protein CASSPSGGDYGYTF.

A few counts support this clone. The gene calls are TRBV27 and TRBJ1-5; the D gene is possibly TRBD1 (5 bases). Per germline, CDR1 MNHEY and CDR2 SMNVEV (reference sequence). Trimming left V 4 bases short and J 5 bases short, with 15 bases between. This CDR3 is 15 amino acids long. CDR3 nucleotides: TGTGCCAGCAGTTCCCGAAGCTGGGGGGATCAGCCCCAGCATTTT. Amino acid sequence: CASSSRSWGDQPQHF.

The rearrangement uses TRBV5-4 and TRBJ2-7, with TRBD1 matching over 8 bases. J was trimmed by 4 bases and V by 4 bases; bases with no gene match: 10. Germline CDR1 is SGHNT and CDR2 is YYREEE (reference sequence). The CDR3 loop spans 15 amino acids. The CDR3 loop reads CASSLPGDRPYEQYF. The CDR3 DNA follows: TGTGCCAGCAGCCTCCCGGGGGACAGGCCTTACGAGCAGTACTTC.

CDR3 region: CAWGSAKIQYF. The CDR3 DNA reads as TGTGCCTGGGGTTCGGCGAAGATTCAGTACTTC. This chain joins TRBV30 and TRBJ2-4; D not resolved. V lost 5 bases, J lost 10 bases, and 12 bases lay in between. The germline V gene has CDR1 GTSNPN and CDR2 SVGIG (reference sequence). This CDR3 has 11 amino acids.

The DNA of the CDR3 is TGTGCCAGCAGCTTAGGGGTCACCGGGGAGCTGTTTTTT. As protein: CASSLGVTGELFF. This chain links TRBV5-5 with TRBJ2-2; D possibly corresponds to TRBD1 (5 bases). Trimming left V 2 bases short and J 4 bases short, with 6 bases between. CDR1 is SGHKS, CDR2 YYEKEE, per germline (reference sequence). CDR3 size: 13 residues.

The CDR3 loop reads CASSLRSLAGGSGSNEQFF. CDR3 DNA sequence: TGTGCCAGCAGCTTACGGTCTCTAGCGGGGGGGTCTGGGAGCAATGAGCAGTTCTTC. The chain couples TRBV7-8 to TRBJ2-1; 12 positions agree with TRBD2. Germline V gene data show CDR1 as SGHVS and CDR2 as FQNEAQ. The V and J ends lost 2 bases and 6 bases, in that order; junction bases with no gene match: 14. This CDR3 is built from 19 residues.

CDR3 DNA: TGCGCCAGCAGCAGGGCCCAAGAGACCCAGTACTTC. It codes for CASSRAQETQYF. The rearrangement uses TRBV5-1 and TRBJ2-5, with D unclear. The V end was cut by 4 bases, the J end by 1 base, with 5 bases between. Germline V gene lookup returns CDR1 SGHRS and CDR2 YFSETQ. The CDR3 length is 12 residues.

The chain carries TRBV6-1 and TRBJ1-1, with a tentative D call TRBD1 (6 bases). Looked up from germline, CDR1 is MNHNS and CDR2 is SASEGT. The V and J ends lost 4 bases and 5 bases respectively, with 20 bases between them. The length of the CDR3 is 16 residues. CDR3 region: CASSAGGGGYVTEAFF. For the CDR3, the DNA is TGTGCCAGCAGTGCGGGAGGGGGGGGTTATGTAACTGAAGCTTTCTTT.

In this sample, this clone turned up a few times. The chain has TRBV18 and TRBJ2-7; 7 bases are a match to TRBD1. The V segment lost 1 base and the J segment 6 bases; nucleotides outside the gene matches: 3. The CDR3 length is 13 residues. In germline, CDR1 is KGHSH, CDR2 LQKENI. CDR3 bases: TGTGCCAGCTCACCACAGGGGGCCGGCGAGCAGTACTTC. Its protein product is CASSPQGAGEQYF.

The chain employs TRBV27 and TRBJ1-5; TRBD1 might be the D (5 bases). Trimming cost V 0 bases and J 8 bases, with 14 bases left between them. There are 15 residues in the CDR3. Germline V gene data show CDR1 as MNHEY and CDR2 as SMNVEV (reference sequence). The CDR3 loop is CASSLSGATLEPQHF. CDR3 DNA sequence: TGTGCCAGCAGTTTATCAGGGGCCACGCTAGAGCCCCAGCATTTT.

The V call is TRBV15, the J call TRBJ1-6, with D perhaps TRBD1 (5 bases). This CDR3 spans 18 amino acids. Between the trimmed V and J ends, which lost 0 bases and 10 bases, there was a span of 22 bases. Germline V lookup: CDR1 LNHNV, CDR2 YYDKDF (reference sequence). The CDR3 region is CATSREPGRGGGKSPLHF. The CDR3 DNA reads as TGTGCCACCAGCAGAGAACCGGGACGCGGGGGAGGGAAATCACCCCTCCACTTT.

In this sample, this clone turned up once. The chain combines TRBV6-2 or TRBV6-3 with TRBJ2-3; 7 bases agree with TRBD1. The length of the CDR3 is 15 residues. Germline assignment: CDR1 MNHEY and CDR2 SVGEGT. The J segment lost 4 bases and the V segment lost 2 bases, leaving 6 bases of the junction unmatched. This CDR3 is CASSYLRQGSDTQYF. CDR3 coding DNA: TGTGCCAGCAGTTACCTTAGACAGGGTTCAGATACGCAGTATTTT.

V gene TRBV19 combines with J gene TRBJ1-4; 11 positions match TRBD1. Germline CDR1 is LNHDA and CDR2 is SQIVND (reference sequence). J gave up 3 bases and V 9 bases, and 6 bases lay outside the gene matches. This CDR3 is built from 15 residues. As DNA, the CDR3 is TGTGCCAGCCGGGACAGGGGGTCACCTAATGAAAAACTGTTTTTT. This gives the protein CASRDRGSPNEKLFF.